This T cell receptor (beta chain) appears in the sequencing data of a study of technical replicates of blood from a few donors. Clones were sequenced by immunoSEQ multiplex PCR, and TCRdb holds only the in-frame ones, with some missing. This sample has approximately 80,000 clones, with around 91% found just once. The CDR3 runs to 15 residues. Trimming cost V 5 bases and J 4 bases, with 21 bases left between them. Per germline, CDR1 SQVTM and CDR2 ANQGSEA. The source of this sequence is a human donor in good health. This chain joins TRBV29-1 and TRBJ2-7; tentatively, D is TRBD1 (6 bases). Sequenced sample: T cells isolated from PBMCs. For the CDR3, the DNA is TGCAGCGTTTTGTCTCTAAGGGACATTGATTACGAGCAGTACTTC. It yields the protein CSVLSLRDIDYEQYF.